The clone carrying this T cell receptor (beta chain) was found a few times. The antigen remains undetermined. The entry originates in a study of T cell repertoires in cytomegalovirus infection. Study overall: Public TCR beta signatures marked donors with CMV infection and the matching HLA.

Each CDR3 protein gets one entry after TCRdb re-called the reads with MiXCR. The repertoire holds about 600,000 distinct CDR3 sequences, with more than 20% as singletons. Study results and caveats: CMV-specific TCR beta clonotypes restricted by HLA-C dominated the ex vivo response. Based on cumulative public TCR beta family frequency, carriers of CMV plus the relevant HLA were identified.

V was shortened by 0 bases and J by 2 bases, with 8 bases between the two germline ends. In germline, CDR1 is LGHNA, CDR2 YSLEER. The CDR3 runs 15 residues. The sequenced sample consisted of CD8+ T cells from PBMCs. The origin of this receptor is a human donor in good health (CMV status not recorded). Some clones in this sample may be carry-over from other donors' samples. The J gene is TRBJ1-3, the V gene TRBV4-3; TRBD1 might be the D (5 bases). CDR3 sequence reads: CASSQDSGAGNTIYF. In DNA, the CDR3 is TGCGCCAGCAGCCAAGATTCGGGGGCTGGAAACACCATATATTTT.